This TCR beta chain was sequenced for a study of monozygotic twins with inflammatory bowel disease. Broader study findings: The study supported no single strong signal or clonotype linked to IBD.

The CDR3 extends over 14 amino acids. Germline V CDR1 and CDR2: SGDLS, YYNGEE. From the 5' RACE reads, TCRdb lists one entry per CDR3 protein and no DNA. Seen in this sample are some 170,000 distinct CDR3 sequences; the ten most common clones hold more than 2.5%. On this clonotype itself: Antigen unknown.

This clonotype originated in a human donor with ulcerative colitis or Crohn's disease, or a healthy co-twin of an affected twin (not recorded which). The sample was blood. The chain is built from TRBV9 and TRBJ2-1; TCRdb selects TRBD1, and the lack of DNA leaves this call unchecked. The CDR3 sequence is CASSARDIHNEQFF.